Below, 10 T cell receptor beta chains from the same sample are listed, as sequenced in a study of blood T cells in healthy people across ages. A second roughly 6 to 12 cycle PCR used barcoded and J-beta primers. TCRdb reprocessed the 5' RACE reads via MiXCR and lists one record per CDR3 protein. The sample carries about 800,000 distinct CDR3 sequences, around half recorded once. The sequencing input was blood. The source of these receptors is a man older than 75 in good health.

This clonotype was observed a few times. The gene calls are TRBV7-2 and TRBJ2-3; 13 bases align to TRBD2. This CDR3 region has 16 residues. J was trimmed by 5 bases and V by 5 bases; bases with no gene match: 7. Germline V CDR1 and CDR2: SGHTA, FQGNSA. The CDR3 loop is CASSPRTSGSGDTQYF. The CDR3, as DNA: TGTGCCAGCAGCCCCAGGACTAGCGGGAGTGGAGATACGCAGTATTTT.

The rearrangement links TRBV20-1 to TRBJ2-5; 14 positions match TRBD2. The V segment lost 6 bases and the J segment 4 bases; nucleotides outside the gene matches: 7. CDR1 is DFQATT and CDR2 is SNEGSKA in the germline V gene (reference sequence). The CDR3 runs to 15 residues. The CDR3 DNA reads TGCAGTGCGTCGGGACTAGCGGGGGCCCCAGAGACCCAGTACTTC. This sequence encodes CSASGLAGAPETQYF.

At least ten counts were recorded for this clonotype. The gene calls are TRBV30 and TRBJ2-7, with no clear D. Germline loops: CDR1 GTSNPN, CDR2 SVGIG (reference sequence). V dropped 2 bases and J dropped 0 bases, with 2 bases sitting between them. The CDR3 is 11 residues long. The CDR3 protein is CAWSSSYEQYF. The CDR3 coding sequence is TGTGCCTGGAGTAGCTCCTACGAGCAGTACTTC.

The rearrangement links TRBV3-1 to TRBJ1-2; D is uncertain. There are 16 residues in the CDR3. Germline-derived CDR1 and CDR2 are LGHDT and YNNKEL (reference sequence). V shed 2 bases and J shed 4 bases, with 17 bases lying between them. The CDR3 DNA reads as TGTGCCAGCAGCCAAAAAAGCATCGGTGACTCCTATGGCTACACCTTC. It encodes CASSQKSIGDSYGYTF.

CDR3: CASSLDPKTSPLHF. The CDR3, as DNA: TGCGCCAGCAGCTTGGACCCCAAAACTTCACCCCTCCACTTT. The rearrangement uses TRBV5-1 and TRBJ1-6; D is undetermined. The V gene's germline CDR1 is SGHRS and CDR2 YFSETQ. The length of the CDR3 is 14 residues. The V and J ends lost 0 bases and 9 bases respectively, with 10 bases between them.

This clonotype was counted between two and nine times. This chain links TRBV20-1 with TRBJ2-3; 11 nucleotides match TRBD2. From germline, CDR1 is DFQATT and CDR2 SNEGSKA (reference sequence). The ends lost 5 bases at V and 2 bases at J; junction bases unmatched: 9. This CDR3 spans 16 amino acids. The DNA of the CDR3 is TGCAGTGCTTACAATAGCGGGAGGGCCCCCACAGATACGCAGTATTTT. Its protein product is CSAYNSGRAPTDTQYF.

This clonotype was seen a handful of times. The CDR3 DNA reads TGTGCCAGCCACGGGCAGGGGAGGAATGGCTACACCTTC. This codes for CASHGQGRNGYTF. The V and J genes are TRBV27 and TRBJ1-2; possible D gene TRBD1, 6 bases. The length of the CDR3 is 13 residues. The germline V and J ends were trimmed by 8 bases and 6 bases, with 16 bases remaining between them. Germline V gene data show CDR1 as MNHEY and CDR2 as SMNVEV (reference sequence).

This clonotype appeared a single time. One base away lies a much larger clone, so this may be a sequencing read error. The rearrangement links TRBV29-1 to TRBJ2-1; a weak D match, TRBD2 (5 bases). V shed 7 bases and J shed 9 bases, with 13 bases lying between them. Per the germline V gene, CDR1 is SQVTM and CDR2 is ANQGSEA. The CDR3 length is 11 residues. The chain's CDR3 is CSEEVWAEQFF. The CDR3 DNA reads TGCAGCGAGGAGGTGTGGGCTGAGCAGTTCTTC.

This clonotype was seen ten or more times. This chain uses TRBV20-1 with TRBJ2-4; D is unclear. The CDR3 covers 13 residues. Between the trimmed V and J ends, which lost 3 bases and 5 bases, there was a span of 11 bases. Germline V gene data show CDR1 as DFQATT and CDR2 as SNEGSKA (reference sequence). DNA for the CDR3: TGCAGTGCTAGCTTACGACCCCAAAACATTCAGTACTTC. Protein: CSASLRPQNIQYF.

The chain combines TRBV15 with TRBJ2-5; D remains unclear. The V end lost 0 bases, the J end lost 5 bases, and 4 bases lay between the germline ends. CDR1 and CDR2 (germline): LNHNV, YYDKDF (reference sequence). The CDR3 sequence is 12 residues long. Here the CDR3 DNA reads TGTGCCACCAGCAGAGATTGGGAGACCCAGTACTTC. Translating gives CATSRDWETQYF.